This TCR beta chain was identified during a study of early T cells in non-severe SARS-CoV-2 infection. Study summary: Bulk RNA taken from unsorted whole blood was sequenced, leaving chains unpaired.

This clonotype has ten or more counts. Its specificity is unknown. CDR3 length equals 15 residues. Trimming shortened V by 4 bases and J by 2 bases, and 14 bases separated the two germline ends. CDR1 SGHVS and CDR2 FNYEAQ come from the germline V gene. Study-wide results and limits: Sequences matched to VDJdb favored anti-spike CD8 responses, while private and CD4 specificities were missed.

The protocol attached unique molecular identifiers to individual cDNA molecules. TCRdb reanalysed the 5' RACE reads using MiXCR and keeps one entry per CDR3 protein. This repertoire shows under 90,000 distinct CDR3 sequences, approximately 13% found once; its top ten account for nearly 6%. The sequencing sample was made of whole blood. The TCR originated in an adult who was a healthcare worker with PCR-confirmed SARS-CoV-2 infection or an uninfected control (not recorded which). The chain recombines TRBV7-6 with TRBJ2-5; no clear D gene. This CDR3 is CASSSPYPLQETQYF. CDR3 in DNA: TGTGCCAGCAGCTCCCCGTACCCCCTACAAGAGACCCAGTACTTC. The variable domain in full, completed from reference TRBV7-6 and TRBJ2-5, reads GAGVSQSPRYKVTKRGQDVALRCDPISGHVSLYWYRQALGQGPEFLTYFNYEAQQDKSGLPNDRFSAERPEGSISTLTIQRTEQRDSAMYRCASSSPYPLQETQYFGPGTRLLVL.